Below are 2 T cell receptor beta chains sequenced from a single sample in a study of CD8 T cells in ankylosing spondylitis. General study points: It appeared that ankylosing spondylitis blood was characterized by a TCR beta motif of about 8 highly homologous variants.

TCRdb independently ran MiXCR on the 5' RACE reads; one entry per CDR3 protein. The data hold about 460,000 distinct CDR3 sequences, with under 5.5% observed a single time. These receptors have no known antigen. The sequenced sample consisted of blood, either unsorted or a sorted T cell fraction (not recorded which). Receptors were obtained from a male donor with ankylosing spondylitis.

This clonotype came up many times. This rearrangement joins TRBV4-2 to TRBJ1-2; no firm D call. V was cut by 1 base and J by 4 bases, with 10 bases left in between. This CDR3 contains 14 residues. Germline V gene data show CDR1 as LGHNA and CDR2 as YNFKEQ. The CDR3 DNA is TGTGCCAGCAGCCAAGTAGAGATTGCCTATGGCTACACCTTC. It is translated as CASSQVEIAYGYTF.

This clonotype turned up a few times. The chain links TRBV15 to TRBJ2-7, with 9 positions matching TRBD2. The V gene end was trimmed by 0 bases and the J gene end by 6 bases; junction bases not matched to a gene: 6. The CDR3 runs to 15 residues. Germline lookup yields CDR1 LNHNV and CDR2 YYDKDF (reference sequence). This CDR3 reads CATSRDRGGAREQYF. CDR3 nucleotide sequence: TGTGCCACCAGCAGAGATCGCGGGGGGGCACGCGAGCAGTACTTC.